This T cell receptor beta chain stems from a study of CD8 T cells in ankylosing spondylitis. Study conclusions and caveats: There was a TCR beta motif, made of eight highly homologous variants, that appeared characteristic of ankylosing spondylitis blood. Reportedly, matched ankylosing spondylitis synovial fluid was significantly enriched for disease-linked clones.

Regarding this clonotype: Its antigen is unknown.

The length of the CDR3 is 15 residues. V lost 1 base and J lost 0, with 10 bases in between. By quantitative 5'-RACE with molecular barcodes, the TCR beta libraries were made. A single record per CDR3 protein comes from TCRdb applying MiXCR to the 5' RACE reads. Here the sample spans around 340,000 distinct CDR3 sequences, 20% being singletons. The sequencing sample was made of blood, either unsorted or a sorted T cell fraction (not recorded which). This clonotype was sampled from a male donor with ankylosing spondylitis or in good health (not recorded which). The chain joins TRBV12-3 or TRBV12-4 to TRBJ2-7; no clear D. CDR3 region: CASSLERTDSYEQYF. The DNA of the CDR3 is TGTGCCAGCAGTTTAGAGAGGACGGACTCCTACGAGCAGTACTTC.